This TCR beta chain was recovered during a study of CD4 T cells in relation to SARS-CoV-2 and coronaviruses. This clone was found once. Germline V gene sequence: CDR1 SNHLY, CDR2 FYNNEI. The J segment lost 4 bases and the V segment lost 6 bases, leaving 8 bases of the junction unmatched. The CDR3 is 15 amino acids. Unexposed donor CD4+ T cells date from 2011-2018, before the COVID-19 pandemic. Sequencing used immunoSEQ multiplex PCR; TCRdb keeps in-frame clones, though not all of them. Of about 60,000 clones detected, 85% to 95% appear once; the ten largest clones hold around 0.13%. This receptor was identified in a human donor in good health. The chain is built from TRBV2 and TRBJ2-7; TRBD1 agrees at 11 bases. Specimen: naive CD4+ T cells from PBMCs. Indicated subset: naive CD4+ T cells isolated by negative enrichment. CDR3 loop: CASRARTGGMYEQYF. The CDR3 DNA reads TGTGCCAGCAGAGCTCGGACAGGGGGCATGTACGAGCAGTACTTC. Full variable domain (remainder filled in from reference TRBV2 and TRBJ2-7): EPEVTQTPSHQVTQMGQEVILRCVPISNHLYFYWYRQILGQKVEFLVSFYNNEISEKSEIFDDQFSVERPDGSNFTLKIRSTKLEDSAMYFCASRARTGGMYEQYFGPGTRLTVT.